Below are 27 T cell receptor beta chains sequenced from a single sample in a study of early T cells in non-severe SARS-CoV-2 infection. TCRdb re-called the 5' RACE reads through MiXCR, storing one row per CDR3 protein. The sample includes roughly 46,000 distinct CDR3 sequences, less than 9.5% seen only once; the top ten take approximately 5.3%. The sample was whole blood, taken at baseline. These receptors originate from an adult who was a healthcare worker with PCR-confirmed SARS-CoV-2 infection or an uninfected control (not recorded which).

The chain links TRBV7-9 to TRBJ1-1, with no clear D. V lost 0 bases and J lost 0, with 14 bases in between. The CDR3 consists of 17 residues. From germline, CDR1 is SEHNR and CDR2 FQNEAQ (reference sequence). The CDR3 spells CASSLAVQSTMNTEAFF. DNA of the CDR3: TGTGCCAGCAGCTTAGCAGTCCAGTCCACTATGAACACTGAAGCTTTCTTT. Supplemented by reference TRBV7-9 and TRBJ1-1, the full variable domain reads DTGVSQNPRHKITKRGQNVTFRCDPISEHNRLYWYRQTLGQGPEFLTYFQNEAQLEKSRLLSDRFSAERPKGSFSTLEIQRTEQGDSAMYLCASSLAVQSTMNTEAFFGQGTRLTVV.

The chain links TRBV6-6 to TRBJ1-5; TRBD1 matches at 7 bases. The CDR3 extends over 14 amino acids. CDR1 is MNHNY, CDR2 SVGAGI, per germline (reference sequence). The J segment lost 6 bases and the V segment lost 7 bases, leaving 9 bases of the junction unmatched. The CDR3: CASTTGQGVQPQHF. CDR3 in DNA: TGTGCCAGCACCACCGGGCAGGGGGTTCAGCCCCAGCATTTT.

Worth noting for this clonotype: The conserved phenylalanine or tryptophan is not found at the CDR3 terminus, so this likely reflects a read error. The V and J genes are TRBV30 and TRBJ1-2, with TRBD1 matching 7 bases. CDR3 size: 13 residues. CDR1 is GTSNPN and CDR2 is SVGIG in the germline V gene (reference sequence). The CDR3 nucleotides are TGCGCCTGGGACAAACGACAGGGCCATGGCTACACCTCC. Translating gives CAWDKRQGHGYTS.

The J gene is TRBJ2-1, the V gene TRBV20-1, with 15 nucleotides matching TRBD2. The J segment lost 9 bases and the V segment lost 6 bases, leaving 9 bases of the junction unmatched. CDR1 DFQATT and CDR2 SNEGSKA come from the germline V gene (reference sequence). This CDR3 is built from 15 residues. DNA for the CDR3: TGCAGTGCGGCAAGGACTAGCGGGAGGGTTAGTGAGCAGTTCTTC. As protein: CSAARTSGRVSEQFF.

This clonotype showed up many times. This chain uses TRBV7-2 with TRBJ2-5; D is unclear. Germline V lookup: CDR1 SGHTA, CDR2 FQGNSA. The CDR3 runs to 11 residues. Between the trimmed V and J ends, which lost 3 bases and 4 bases, there was a span of 3 bases. CDR3 DNA sequence: TGTGCCAGCAGCTTGTTAGAGACCCAGTACTTC. Translating gives CASSLLETQYF.

This clonotype was seen a handful of times. The chain couples TRBV20-1 to TRBJ2-7, with D unresolved. V lost 4 bases to trimming and J lost 4 bases, with 11 bases between them. The CDR3 runs 12 residues. Looked up from germline, CDR1 is DFQATT and CDR2 is SNEGSKA (reference sequence). This chain's CDR3 is CSAKMDGYEQYF. Here the CDR3 DNA reads TGCAGTGCTAAGATGGACGGGTACGAGCAGTACTTC.

This clonotype was counted ten times or more. The rearrangement uses TRBV29-1 and TRBJ2-2; TRBD1 might be the D (6 bases). V was shortened by 4 bases and J by 6 bases, with 9 bases between the two germline ends. The CDR3 spans 12 residues. Per germline, CDR1 SQVTM and CDR2 ANQGSEA. The CDR3 DNA reads TGCAGCGTTGTCGACAGGTCCGGGGAGCTGTTTTTT. Its translation: CSVVDRSGELFF.

This clonotype has ten or more counts. The gene calls are TRBV12-3 or TRBV12-4 and TRBJ1-1; D remains ambiguous. The CDR3 extends over 14 amino acids. Trimming removed 5 bases from V and 2 bases from J, with 12 bases in between. CDR3 in DNA: TGTGCCAGCAGTGAGAGATCACCTAACACTGAAGCTTTCTTT. This sequence encodes CASSERSPNTEAFF.

This chain links TRBV12-3 or TRBV12-4 with TRBJ1-4, with 7 bases fitting TRBD1. V was clipped by 4 bases and J by 12 bases; unmatched bases: 8. This CDR3 has 13 amino acids. This CDR3 is CASSSRPTGELFF. The CDR3 DNA is TGTGCCAGCAGTTCAAGGCCCACAGGGGAACTGTTTTTT.

The gene calls are TRBV5-5 and TRBJ1-4; D is possibly TRBD1 (5 bases). This CDR3 has 16 residues. V was clipped by 4 bases and J by 5 bases, with 18 bases between them. Germline-derived CDR1 and CDR2 are SGHKS and YYEKEE (reference sequence). CDR3 protein: CASSPRPGQKNEKLFF. The DNA for the CDR3 is TGTGCCAGCAGCCCCCGCCCGGGGCAGAAAAATGAAAAACTGTTTTTT.

This clonotype is labeled as medium-sized (0.01 to 0.1%). The CDR3: CASSLTRNEQFF. The CDR3 bases are TGTGCCAGCAGCCTAACCCGCAATGAGCAGTTCTTC. This sequence joins TRBV11-2 and TRBJ2-1; no firm D call. Trimming stripped 5 bases from V and 6 bases from J, with 8 bases between. The CDR3 runs 12 residues. Germline loops: CDR1 SGHAT, CDR2 FQNNGV.

In its sample, this clonotype was seen many times. This chain joins TRBV12-3 or TRBV12-4 and TRBJ2-1; maybe TRBD2 (5 bases). The CDR3 length is 13 residues. V lost 5 bases to trimming and J lost 5 bases, with 10 bases between them. The CDR3 DNA reads as TGTGCCAGCAGTCCCAGAGCGGACAATGAGCAGTTCTTC. Translating it yields CASSPRADNEQFF.

The CDR3 DNA reads TGCGCCAGCAGCCAATCCCGGCAGGTAGCGGGAGGGCCCTCCACTACAAATGAGCAGTTCTTC. Its translation is CASSQSRQVAGGPSTTNEQFF. The V gene is TRBV4-1, the J gene TRBJ2-1; 11 nucleotides match TRBD2. The V gene end was trimmed by 2 bases and the J gene end by 7 bases; junction bases not matched to a gene: 22. This CDR3 has 21 residues. Germline V gene data show CDR1 as MGHRA and CDR2 as YSYEKL.

This clonotype was observed a handful of times. V gene TRBV9 combines with J gene TRBJ2-2; perhaps TRBD2 as D (5 bases). The CDR3 runs 16 residues. Between the trimmed V and J ends, which lost 4 bases and 5 bases, there was a span of 18 bases. Germline CDR1 and CDR2: SGDLS and YYNGEE. This CDR3 reads CASSKDVTKVTGELFF. The CDR3 DNA is TGTGCCAGCAGCAAAGATGTGACTAAAGTTACCGGGGAGCTGTTTTTT.

This clonotype was recorded a few times. This chain joins TRBV7-6 and TRBJ2-1, with 7 bases that match TRBD2. The V gene's germline CDR1 is SGHVS and CDR2 FNYEAQ. The ends lost 5 bases at V and 2 bases at J; junction bases unmatched: 15. This CDR3 is 18 amino acids long. The CDR3, as DNA: TGTGCCAGCAGCACCCTAGCGGCCATCCTTGGGGCCTACAATGAGCAGTTCTTC. Translated: CASSTLAAILGAYNEQFF. The whole variable domain, filled in from reference TRBV7-6 and TRBJ2-1, reads GAGVSQSPRYKVTKRGQDVALRCDPISGHVSLYWYRQALGQGPEFLTYFNYEAQQDKSGLPNDRFSAERPEGSISTLTIQRTEQRDSAMYRCASSTLAAILGAYNEQFFGPGTRLTVL.

This clonotype has just a few counts. The CDR3 loop is CASSISYEQYF. The DNA for the CDR3 is TGTGCCAGCAGCATTTCCTACGAGCAGTACTTC. The gene calls are TRBV28 and TRBJ2-7; D is unresolved. The CDR3 totals 11 residues. V shed 6 bases and J shed 1 base, with 4 bases lying between them. The germline CDR1 and CDR2 sequences are MDHEN and SYDVKM. Together with reference TRBV28 and TRBJ2-7, the CDR3 gives the full variable domain: DVKVTQSSRYLVKRTGEKVFLECVQDMDHENMFWYRQDPGLGLRLIYFSYDVKMKEKGDIPEGYSVSREKKERFSLILESASTNQTSMYLCASSISYEQYFGPGTRLTVT.

This clonotype was counted between two and nine times. The chain recombines TRBV29-1 with TRBJ2-7; the D gene is possibly TRBD2 (5 bases). CDR1 and CDR2 from the germline V gene are SQVTM and ANQGSEA. The V and J ends lost 0 bases and 3 bases respectively, with 6 bases between them. This CDR3 contains 12 residues. In DNA, the CDR3 is TGCAGCGTTGAAGACCGGGGCTACGAGCAGTACTTC. Residues: CSVEDRGYEQYF.

This clonotype was seen more than once but under ten times. The J gene is TRBJ1-5, the V gene TRBV2, with TRBD1 as a possible D gene (5 bases). This CDR3 contains 16 residues. CDR1 and CDR2 from the germline V gene are SNHLY and FYNNEI. The V end lost 5 bases, the J end lost 4 bases, and 18 bases lay between the germline ends. The CDR3 DNA sequence: TGTGCCAGCAGTATCCACGGGGGTGGGTTAAATCAGCCCCAGCATTTT. This encodes CASSIHGGGLNQPQHF. Full variable domain (outside the CDR3, taken from reference TRBV2 and TRBJ1-5): EPEVTQTPSHQVTQMGQEVILRCVPISNHLYFYWYRQILGQKVEFLVSFYNNEISEKSEIFDDQFSVERPDGSNFTLKIRSTKLEDSAMYFCASSIHGGGLNQPQHFGDGTRLSIL.

The table lists this clonotype with many counts. The chain combines TRBV11-2 with TRBJ2-1, with D unclear. Germline V gene sequence: CDR1 SGHAT, CDR2 FQNNGV. The CDR3 contains 12 residues. The V end lost 5 bases, the J end lost 8 bases, and 10 bases lay between the germline ends. CDR3 loop: CASSPNYHEQFF. The CDR3 DNA is TGTGCCAGCAGCCCTAATTACCATGAGCAGTTCTTC.

This clonotype was recorded at least ten times. This chain connects TRBV19 to TRBJ2-1, with D possibly TRBD2 on 5 matching bases. The CDR3 consists of 15 residues. Trimming removed 5 bases from V and 8 bases from J, with 19 bases in between. The germline CDR1 and CDR2 sequences are LNHDA and SQIVND (reference sequence). The CDR3 DNA is TGTGCCAGTAGTTTAATTGATGGGCGGGTCCATGAGCAGTTCTTC. This translates into CASSLIDGRVHEQFF.

V is TRBV28 and J is TRBJ1-2, with 8 bases lining up with TRBD1. CDR1 and CDR2 from the germline V gene are MDHEN and SYDVKM. V gave up 5 bases and J gave up 4 bases; unmatched junction bases: 6. The CDR3 runs 14 residues. Written as DNA, the CDR3 is TGTGCCAGCAGTCCAGGGGGCACTAGCTATGGCTACACCTTC. This sequence encodes CASSPGGTSYGYTF.

This clonotype appeared many times. The rearrangement joins TRBV12-3 or TRBV12-4 to TRBJ2-5, with unresolved D. V was pared by 1 base and J by 7 bases, with 13 bases between. The CDR3 spans 14 residues. CDR3 in DNA: TGTGCCAGCAGTTTAGAAGTCGGCAGTTGGACCCAGTACTTC. Protein sequence: CASSLEVGSWTQYF.

This clonotype has just a few counts. The CDR3 region has the DNA TGTGCCAGCAGAATAGGGAGAAACTATGGCTACACCTTC. Amino acid sequence: CASRIGRNYGYTF. The V and J genes are TRBV2 and TRBJ1-2; D is unresolved. Germline lookup yields CDR1 SNHLY and CDR2 FYNNEI. The CDR3 sequence is 13 residues long. V shed 6 bases and J shed 2 bases, with 10 bases lying between them.

There are a few counts of this clonotype. The rearrangement uses TRBV20-1 and TRBJ2-1; TRBD2 matches 8 bases. This CDR3 contains 14 residues. The V gene's germline CDR1 is DFQATT and CDR2 SNEGSKA (reference sequence). Germline trimming cut 5 bases from V and 6 bases from J; bases unmatched to any gene: 9. The CDR3 region is CSALPQRGINEQFF. As DNA, the CDR3 is TGCAGTGCTCTTCCCCAGCGGGGGATCAATGAGCAGTTCTTC.

The chain is built from TRBV5-4 and TRBJ2-7; 10 bases agree with TRBD1. CDR1 is SGHNT and CDR2 is YYREEE in the germline V gene (reference sequence). Trimming removed 6 bases from V and 3 bases from J; junction bases left unmatched: 6. This CDR3 is built from 14 residues. The CDR3 loop reads CASTLDRGVYEQYF. DNA of the CDR3: TGTGCCAGCACCCTGGACAGGGGGGTCTACGAGCAGTACTTC.

This clonotype occurred a few times. CDR3 nucleotides: TGTGCCTGGTCTAAGACCCTGAGCACAGATACGCAGTATTTT. It codes for CAWSKTLSTDTQYF. V gene TRBV30 combines with J gene TRBJ2-3, with D hard to call. Trimming shortened V by 5 bases and J by 0 bases, and 12 bases separated the two germline ends. The CDR3 sequence is 14 residues long. Germline V gene data show CDR1 as GTSNPN and CDR2 as SVGIG (reference sequence). Together with reference TRBV30 and TRBJ2-3, the CDR3 gives the full variable domain: SQTIHQWPATLVQPVGSPLSLECTVEGTSNPNLYWYRQAAGRGLQLLFYSVGIGQISSEVPQNLSASRPQDRQFILSSKKLLLSDSGFYLCAWSKTLSTDTQYFGPGTRLTVL.

The genes are TRBV11-2 and TRBJ2-5; 8 bases map to TRBD1. CDR1 SGHAT and CDR2 FQNNGV come from the germline V gene. V was clipped by 6 bases and J by 7 bases; unmatched bases: 16. This CDR3 region has 16 residues. CDR3 DNA sequence: TGTGCCAGCAGTCCGGTCGGACAGGGCCAAAGGGGGACCCAGTACTTC. This sequence encodes CASSPVGQGQRGTQYF.